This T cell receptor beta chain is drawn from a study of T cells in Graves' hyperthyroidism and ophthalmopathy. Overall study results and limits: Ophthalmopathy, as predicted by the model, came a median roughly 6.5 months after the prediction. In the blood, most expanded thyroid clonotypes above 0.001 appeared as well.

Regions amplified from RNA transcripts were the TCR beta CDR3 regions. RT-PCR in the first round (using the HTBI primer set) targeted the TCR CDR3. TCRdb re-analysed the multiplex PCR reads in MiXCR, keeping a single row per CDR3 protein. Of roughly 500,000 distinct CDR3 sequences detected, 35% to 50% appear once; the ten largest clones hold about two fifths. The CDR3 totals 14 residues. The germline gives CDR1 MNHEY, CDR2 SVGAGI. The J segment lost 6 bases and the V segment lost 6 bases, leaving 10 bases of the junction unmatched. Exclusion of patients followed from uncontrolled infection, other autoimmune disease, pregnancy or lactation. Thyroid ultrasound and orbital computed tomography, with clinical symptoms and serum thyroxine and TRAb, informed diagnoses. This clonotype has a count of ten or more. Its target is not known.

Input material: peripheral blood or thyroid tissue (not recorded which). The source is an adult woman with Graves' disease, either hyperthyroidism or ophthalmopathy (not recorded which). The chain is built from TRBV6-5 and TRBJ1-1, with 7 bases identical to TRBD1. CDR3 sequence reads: CASSQQGRDPEAFF. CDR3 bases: TGTGCCAGCAGCCAACAGGGGCGAGATCCTGAAGCTTTCTTT.